This T cell receptor beta chain was recovered during a study of OX40 agonist ivuxolimab in advanced cancers. This clone was observed a handful of times. Its antigen is unidentified. Overall study results and limits: Mean expanded clone counts were higher in CD8+ than CD4+ T cells.

Some clones are missing from TCRdb's copy, which holds only in-frame ones; the method was immunoSEQ multiplex PCR. The table has tens of thousands of clones, approximately 80% seen once; the top ten hold 5.5%. The material sequenced was CD4+ or CD8+ T cells sorted from blood, taken in a trial of the OX40 agonist ivuxolimab. The source of this sequence is an adult with an advanced solid tumor such as melanoma, head and neck, liver or kidney cancer.

The CDR3: CASSEAELYGYTF. CDR3 DNA sequence: TGTGCCAGCAGTGAGGCTGAGCTCTATGGCTACACCTTC. The chain is built from TRBV2 and TRBJ1-2; D is undetermined. V dropped 3 bases and J dropped 4 bases, with 9 bases sitting between them. This CDR3 has 13 residues. Looked up from germline, CDR1 is SNHLY and CDR2 is FYNNEI.